The next 28 T cell receptor beta chains were all read from a single sample in a study of T-cell reconstitution after alpha-beta-depleted transplantation in children. Unique molecular identifiers were used to barcode this TCRbeta library. TCRdb re-derived calls from the PCR reads in MiXCR, one entry per CDR3 protein. The table has about 100,000 distinct CDR3 sequences, approximately 6% seen once. Sample: PBMCs, mostly from graft donor cells, taken 60 days after TCRalphabeta/CD19-depleted stem cell transplant. The receptors derive from a female patient aged 2-9 years who had a stem cell transplant for Fanconi anemia, so the T cells may come from the graft donor.

This clonotype showed up many times. This chain connects TRBV5-1 to TRBJ1-3; weak D call: TRBD1 (6 bases). V gave up 2 bases and J gave up 0 bases, with 9 bases separating them. This CDR3 region has 15 residues. Germline CDR1 SGHRS, CDR2 YFSETQ. The CDR3 sequence: CASSFDRNSGNTIYF. The DNA for the CDR3 is TGCGCCAGCAGCTTCGACAGGAACTCTGGAAACACCATATATTTT.

This clonotype occurred many times. V gene TRBV28 combines with J gene TRBJ2-3; perhaps D is TRBD1 or TRBD2 (5 bases each). V lost 4 bases and J 1 base, leaving 18 bases between the germline ends. The germline CDR1 and CDR2 sequences are MDHEN and SYDVKM. The CDR3 is 17 residues long. The CDR3 loop reads CASSSWLQVGGTDTQYF. CDR3 nucleotides: TGTGCCAGCAGTTCTTGGCTACAGGTGGGGGGCACAGATACGCAGTATTTT.

This clonotype was recorded at least ten times. The rearrangement joins TRBV7-3 to TRBJ2-5, with 10 bases fitting TRBD2. Germline lookup yields CDR1 SGHTA and CDR2 FQGTGA. This CDR3 is built from 14 residues. V lost 3 bases, J lost 4 bases, and 2 bases stayed unmatched. CDR3 loop: CASSLLAGGETQYF. CDR3 in DNA: TGTGCCAGCAGCTTGTTAGCGGGAGGAGAGACCCAGTACTTC. The full variable domain, its missing parts supplied by reference TRBV7-3 and TRBJ2-5, is GAGVSQTPSNKVTEKGKYVELRCDPISGHTALYWYRQSLGQGPEFLIYFQGTGAADDSGLPNDRFFAVRPEGSVSTLKIQRTERGDSAVYLCASSLLAGGETQYFGPGTRLLVL.

This clonotype came up many times. The chain recombines TRBV12-3 or TRBV12-4 with TRBJ2-5, with 13 positions matching TRBD2. The CDR3 extends over 17 amino acids. V shed 3 bases and J 5 bases; nucleotides not matched to a gene: 9. The CDR3: CASSLGTSGEPGETQYF. CDR3 nucleotide sequence: TGTGCCAGCAGTTTGGGGACTAGCGGGGAGCCAGGGGAGACCCAGTACTTC.

This clonotype was observed at least ten times. The chain joins TRBV5-1 to TRBJ2-3; the D gene is possibly TRBD2 (5 bases). CDR1 and CDR2 from the germline V gene are SGHRS and YFSETQ. V was shortened by 0 bases and J by 11 bases, with 13 bases between the two germline ends. The CDR3 consists of 13 residues. The CDR3, as DNA: TGCGCCAGCAGCTTGGATGGGAGTATCGTGCAGTATTTT. It encodes CASSLDGSIVQYF.

In its sample, this clonotype was seen many times. The genes are TRBV5-1 and TRBJ2-1; TRBD2 agrees at 9 bases. The CDR3 has 17 residues. Germline CDR1 is SGHRS and CDR2 is YFSETQ. The junction had 13 bases not matched to a gene; V was cut back by 5 bases and J by 4 bases. CDR3 nucleotides: TGCGCCAGCAGGGGTGGAGCGGGAGGACTTACTTACAATGAGCAGTTCTTC. It codes for CASRGGAGGLTYNEQFF.

The sample holds a few counts of this clonotype. The rearrangement uses TRBV29-1 and TRBJ1-2; 8 bases are shared with TRBD1. V lost 3 bases, J lost 6 bases, and 6 bases stayed unmatched. Germline V gene lookup returns CDR1 SQVTM and CDR2 ANQGSEA. This CDR3 is 13 amino acids long. CDR3 nucleotides: TGCAGCGTTGAGAGACAGGGGAGGGATGGCTACACCTTC. It specifies CSVERQGRDGYTF.

In its sample, this clonotype was seen many times. The V call is TRBV28, the J call TRBJ1-2, with D unclear. This CDR3 has 15 amino acids. CDR1 and CDR2 from the germline V gene are MDHEN and SYDVKM. Deletions cut 10 bases from V and 6 bases from J, with 24 bases between. CDR3 loop: CAIFPPPDKSHGYTF. The CDR3 bases are TGTGCCATCTTTCCCCCTCCCGACAAGTCCCATGGCTACACCTTC.

This chain joins TRBV7-9 and TRBJ2-5, with TRBD2 matching 8 bases. There are 15 residues in the CDR3. The germline CDR1 and CDR2 sequences are SEHNR and FQNEAQ (reference sequence). V lost 4 bases to trimming and J lost 2 bases; unmatched junction nucleotides: 6. The chain's CDR3 is CASSYKLADQETQYF. The CDR3 DNA reads as TGTGCCAGCAGCTACAAACTAGCGGATCAAGAGACCCAGTACTTC. The variable domain in full, with the rest retrieved from reference TRBV7-9 and TRBJ2-5, is DTGVSQNPRHKITKRGQNVTFRCDPISEHNRLYWYRQTLGQGPEFLTYFQNEAQLEKSRLLSDRFSAERPKGSFSTLEIQRTEQGDSAMYLCASSYKLADQETQYFGPGTRLLVL.

This clonotype has at least ten counts. The J gene is TRBJ2-3, the V gene TRBV4-1, with no clear D. CDR3 size: 15 residues. Germline V gene sequence: CDR1 MGHRA, CDR2 YSYEKL. V was clipped by 4 bases and J by 2 bases, with 13 bases between them. Here the CDR3 DNA reads TGCGCCAGCAGCCCGCTCCTCTCGAACACAGATACGCAGTATTTT. It yields the protein CASSPLLSNTDTQYF.

V is TRBV20-1 and J is TRBJ2-2; D is ambiguous. The germline V gene has CDR1 DFQATT and CDR2 SNEGSKA (reference sequence). The V gene lost 1 base and the J gene lost 4 bases, with 16 bases spanning the gap. This CDR3 contains 16 residues. CDR3 nucleotide sequence: TGCAGTGCTAGAGGACCCTCAAGTGGGTCCACCGGGGAGCTGTTTTTT. This translates into CSARGPSSGSTGELFF.

This clonotype was counted at least ten times. This chain joins TRBV24-1 and TRBJ2-3; 12 positions match TRBD2. V trimming: 1 base; J trimming: 12 bases; junction bases outside the gene matches: 4. In germline, CDR1 is KGHDR, CDR2 SFDVKD. CDR3 length: 14 amino acids. The CDR3 coding sequence is TGTGCCACCAGTGATTTAACTAGCGGGGGGAGTCAGTATTTT. Its protein product is CATSDLTSGGSQYF.

This clonotype came up many times. The chain links TRBV7-3 to TRBJ2-1; perhaps TRBD1 as D (6 bases). CDR1 and CDR2 from the germline V gene are SGHTA and FQGTGA. The CDR3 has 15 amino acids. V lost 2 bases and J 4 bases, leaving 12 bases between the germline ends. CDR3 loop: CASSLVGQPYNEQFF. The DNA for the CDR3 is TGTGCCAGCAGCTTAGTGGGACAACCATACAATGAGCAGTTCTTC.

This clonotype has a count of ten or more. The chain couples TRBV5-1 to TRBJ2-4; no reliable D call. Germline V CDR1 and CDR2: SGHRS, YFSETQ. V shed 5 bases and J shed 7 bases, with 7 bases lying between them. This CDR3 spans 11 amino acids. CDR3 nucleotides: TGCGCCAGCAGTTCAATGAACATTCAGTACTTC. It specifies CASSSMNIQYF.

This clonotype occurred many times. V and J are TRBV29-1 and TRBJ1-2, with 12 bases matching TRBD1. CDR3 length: 13 amino acids. Germline V gene lookup returns CDR1 SQVTM and CDR2 ANQGSEA. Trimming at V came to 3 bases and at J to 7 bases, leaving 3 bases not matched to a gene. The chain's CDR3 is CSVDGTGGFGYTF. The DNA for the CDR3 is TGCAGCGTTGACGGGACAGGGGGCTTTGGCTACACCTTC. Supplemented by reference TRBV29-1 and TRBJ1-2, the full variable domain reads SAVISQKPSRDICQRGTSLTIQCQVDSQVTMMFWYRQQPGQSLTLIATANQGSEATYESGFVIDKFPISRPNLTFSTLTVSNMSPEDSSIYLCSVDGTGGFGYTFGSGTRLTVV.

There are many counts of this clonotype. The chain combines TRBV7-2 with TRBJ2-1; 11 nucleotides align to TRBD2. The germline V gene encodes CDR1 SGHTA and CDR2 FQGNSA. V dropped 5 bases and J dropped 0; count of bases not matched to a gene: 12. The CDR3 is made up of 19 amino acids. The CDR3 DNA follows: TGTGCCAGCAGCCGAAGGTCCCTAGCGGGGGGTCTCTCCTACAATGAGCAGTTCTTC. This translates into CASSRRSLAGGLSYNEQFF.

This clonotype was counted between two and nine times. V usage is TRBV5-5 and J usage is TRBJ2-5; 7 bases align to TRBD1. This CDR3 contains 13 residues. The germline gives CDR1 SGHKS, CDR2 YYEKEE (reference sequence). V trimming: 4 bases; J trimming: 4 bases; junction bases outside the gene matches: 4. CDR3 residues: CASSATGRETQYF. CDR3 DNA sequence: TGTGCCAGCAGCGCGACAGGGAGAGAGACCCAGTACTTC.

This clonotype was counted only a few times. The CDR3 protein is CASSPPTGSGQPQHF. In DNA, the CDR3 is TGTGCCAGCAGTCCCCCGACAGGGAGCGGACAGCCCCAGCATTTT. This chain uses TRBV28 with TRBJ1-5; 7 bases agree with TRBD1. The CDR3 consists of 15 residues. Germline values: CDR1 MDHEN, CDR2 SYDVKM. With V trimmed by 5 bases and J by 7 bases, 11 bases remained unmatched.

This clonotype was found many times. J is TRBJ2-7 and V is TRBV27; perhaps TRBD2 as D (5 bases). Germline V gene sequence: CDR1 MNHEY, CDR2 SMNVEV (reference sequence). The CDR3 is made up of 14 amino acids. V lost 6 bases to trimming and J lost 1 base, with 13 bases between them. The CDR3 protein is CASRPDWESYEQYF. CDR3 nucleotides: TGTGCCAGCAGACCGGACTGGGAATCCTACGAGCAGTACTTC.

The sample holds many counts of this clonotype. This rearrangement joins TRBV7-9 to TRBJ2-3; no reliable D call. From germline, CDR1 is SEHNR and CDR2 FQNEAQ (reference sequence). The CDR3 runs to 15 residues. Between the trimmed V and J ends, which lost 1 base and 5 bases, there was a span of 13 bases. The CDR3 loop is CASSLEIAGRDTQYF. The CDR3 DNA reads as TGTGCCAGCAGCTTAGAGATAGCCGGAAGAGATACGCAGTATTTT.

This clonotype was picked up a small number of times. CDR3 amino acids: CASSFGANTIYF. DNA for the CDR3: TGTGCCAGCAGTTTCGGGGCAAACACCATATATTTT. This chain connects TRBV12-3 or TRBV12-4 to TRBJ1-3; D might be TRBD1 (5 bases). The CDR3 runs 12 residues. Trimming removed 3 bases from V and 6 bases from J, with 6 bases in between.

This clonotype has at least ten counts. CDR3 amino acids: CASSSTGSNTEAFF. The DNA of the CDR3 is TGTGCCAGCAGCTCGACAGGGTCGAACACTGAAGCTTTCTTT. The V call is TRBV6-1, the J call TRBJ1-1; 7 bases agree with TRBD1. V was pared by 6 bases and J by 1 base, with 5 bases of the junction left unmatched. CDR3 length: 14 residues. Germline CDR1 MNHNS, CDR2 SASEGT.

On this clonotype itself: This clone may be a read error of a much larger clone one base away. The chain recombines TRBV30 with TRBJ2-4; D tentatively reads TRBD1 or TRBD2 (7 bases each). Germline CDR1 reads GTSNPN; CDR2 reads SVGIG (reference sequence). The CDR3 spans 16 residues. The CDR3 DNA is TGTGCCTGGAGTGCTATGGGGGGGACAGCCAAAAACATTAAGTACTTC. Amino acids: CAWSAMGGTAKNIKYF.

This clonotype was recorded many times. The chain carries TRBV7-2 and TRBJ2-7; TRBD2 aligns across 12 bases. Germline V lookup: CDR1 SGHTA, CDR2 FQGNSA. CDR3 length: 16 amino acids. V was pared by 2 bases and J by 3 bases, with 5 bases of the junction left unmatched. CDR3 nucleotide sequence: TGTGCCAGCAGCTTAAGACTAGCGGGGGCCCTCTACGAGCAGTACTTC. It specifies CASSLRLAGALYEQYF. Using reference TRBV7-2 and TRBJ2-7 for the parts outside the CDR3, the full variable domain is GAGVSQSPSNKVTEKGKDVELRCDPISGHTALYWYRQSLGQGLEFLIYFQGNSAPDKSGLPSDRFSAERTGGSVSTLTIQRTQQEDSAVYLCASSLRLAGALYEQYFGPGTRLTVT.

This clonotype was counted many times. V is TRBV4-2 and J is TRBJ2-7; 9 bases align to TRBD2. The CDR3 covers 16 residues. Losses at the gene ends were 1 base for V and 4 bases for J; bases not matched to a gene: 8. The germline CDR1 and CDR2 sequences are LGHNA and YNFKEQ. In DNA form, the CDR3 reads TGTGCCAGCAGCCAAGCAGGGACTAGCCCCAGATACGAGCAGTACTTC. It encodes CASSQAGTSPRYEQYF.

This clonotype has ten or more counts. The chain recombines TRBV29-1 with TRBJ1-2; no reliable D call. With 1 base removed from V and 6 bases from J, the gap between germline ends came to 15 bases. The germline V gene encodes CDR1 SQVTM and CDR2 ANQGSEA. This CDR3 has 14 residues. The CDR3 region is CSVEGSKEKDGYTF. The DNA for the CDR3 is TGCAGCGTTGAAGGATCGAAGGAAAAGGATGGCTACACCTTC. Complete variable domain (other parts from reference TRBV29-1 and TRBJ1-2): SAVISQKPSRDICQRGTSLTIQCQVDSQVTMMFWYRQQPGQSLTLIATANQGSEATYESGFVIDKFPISRPNLTFSTLTVSNMSPEDSSIYLCSVEGSKEKDGYTFGSGTRLTVV.

This clonotype showed up many times. J is TRBJ1-1 and V is TRBV20-1, with a weak D call TRBD1 (5 bases). Trimming left V 5 bases short and J 3 bases short, with 7 bases between. The CDR3 extends over 11 amino acids. CDR1 DFQATT and CDR2 SNEGSKA come from the germline V gene (reference sequence). The DNA of the CDR3 is TGCAGTGCTGCGGGGGACACTGAAGCTTTCTTT. It yields the protein CSAAGDTEAFF.

This clonotype turned up a few times. J is TRBJ1-2 and V is TRBV9, with no clear D. V was pared by 2 bases and J by 6 bases, with 17 bases between. Germline values: CDR1 SGDLS, CDR2 YYNGEE. The CDR3 covers 15 residues. The CDR3 DNA reads as TGTGCCAGCAGCGTTGGGGTAGCGGGGTTAGATGGCTACACCTTC. It translates to CASSVGVAGLDGYTF.